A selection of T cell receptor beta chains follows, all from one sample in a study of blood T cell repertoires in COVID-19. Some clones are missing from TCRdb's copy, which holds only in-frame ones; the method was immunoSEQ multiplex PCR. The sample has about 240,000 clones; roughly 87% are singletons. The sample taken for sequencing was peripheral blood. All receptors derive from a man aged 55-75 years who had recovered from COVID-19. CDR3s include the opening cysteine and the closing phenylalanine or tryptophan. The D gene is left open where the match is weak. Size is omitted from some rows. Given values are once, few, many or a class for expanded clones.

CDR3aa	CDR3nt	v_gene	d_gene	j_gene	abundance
CASSEYVRGNSPLHF	TGTGCCAGCAGTGAGTACGTGCGGGGGAATTCACCCCTCCACTTT	TRBV2	-	TRBJ1-6	-
CASSLTGSYGYTF	TGCGCCAGCAGCTTGACAGGGAGCTATGGCTACACCTTC	TRBV5-1	-	TRBJ1-2	once
CASSLPRGETYEQYF	TGCGCCAGCAGCTTGCCGCGCGGGGAGACCTACGAGCAGTACTTC	TRBV5-1	-	TRBJ2-7	-
CASSNDRGNTEAFF	TGTGCCAGCAGTAACGACAGGGGGAACACTGAAGCTTTCTTT	TRBV6-6	TRBD1	TRBJ1-1	-
CASSIMGPTTTLANYGYTF	TGTGCCAGTAGTATAATGGGGCCCACTACGACTTTAGCTAACTATGGCTACACCTTC	TRBV19	-	TRBJ1-2	-
CASRLGPSTDTQYF	TGTGCCAGCAGGCTCGGTCCCAGCACAGATACGCAGTATTTT	TRBV7-6	-	TRBJ2-3	-
CAWSGGRSQPQHF	TGTGCCTGGAGTGGGGGGCGTAGCCAGCCCCAGCATTTT	TRBV30	-	TRBJ1-5	-
CASSEVQAYTQYF	TGTGCCAGCAGTGAAGTTCAGGCATATACGCAGTATTTT	TRBV2	-	TRBJ2-3	-
CASRNRPEAMYGYTF	TGTGCCAGCAGGAACAGGCCCGAAGCAATGTATGGCTACACCTTC	TRBV2	-	TRBJ1-2	few
CASSEPTGGAFF	TGCGCCAGCAGTGAGCCGACAGGGGGAGCTTTCTTT	TRBV10-2	TRBD1	TRBJ1-1	-
CASSSSQGAPTDTQYF	TGTGCCAGCAGCTCAAGCCAGGGGGCCCCCACAGATACGCAGTATTTT	TRBV7-8	TRBD1	TRBJ2-3	-
CASSHRSLMYREAAGELFF	TGTGCCAGCAGCCACCGGTCGCTCATGTACAGGGAAGCGGCCGGGGAGCTGTTTTTT	TRBV7-8	-	TRBJ2-2	-
CASSPPTTYEQYF	TGTGCCAGCTCACCACCAACAACCTACGAGCAGTACTTC	TRBV18	-	TRBJ2-7	once
CASSPSRDQPQHF	TGTGCCAGCTCACCATCCAGGGATCAGCCCCAGCATTTT	TRBV18	-	TRBJ1-5	once
CASSLGLAGGDEQFF	TGTGCCAGCAGTTTGGGACTAGCGGGGGGAGATGAGCAGTTCTTC	TRBV27	TRBD2	TRBJ2-1	-
CAWRRTGRTEAFF	TGTGCCTGGAGGAGGACAGGGAGGACTGAAGCTTTCTTT	TRBV30	TRBD1	TRBJ1-1	-
CASSLVDRGEAFF	TGTGCCAGCAGTTTAGTAGACAGGGGTGAAGCTTTCTTT	TRBV12-3/TRBV12-4	TRBD1	TRBJ1-1	-
CAWRAGDYSAQYF	TGTGCCTGGAGGGCGGGGGATTACTCGGCCCAGTACTTC	TRBV30	TRBD2	TRBJ2-5	once
CASSSGNDGADTQYF	TGTGCCAGCAGCTCGGGGAATGATGGGGCAGATACGCAGTATTTT	TRBV7-9	-	TRBJ2-3	-
CATSSTTDTQYF	TGTGCCACCAGTTCTACCACAGATACGCAGTATTTT	TRBV24-1	-	TRBJ2-3	-
CASSLLAGRTQQFF	TGTGCCAGCAGCTTACTAGCGGGGCGAACCCAGCAGTTCTTC	TRBV7-2	TRBD2	TRBJ2-1	-
CASSLEATGDHGYTF	TGCGCCAGCAGCTTGGAGGCGACAGGGGACCATGGCTACACCTTC	TRBV5-1	TRBD1	TRBJ1-2	-
CASSLNSGRGDTQYF	TGTGCCAGCAGCTTAAATAGCGGGAGGGGAGATACGCAGTATTTT	TRBV11-2	TRBD2	TRBJ2-3	-
CASGLMGGNQPQHF	TGTGCTAGTGGTTTAATGGGGGGTAATCAGCCCCAGCATTTT	TRBV12-5	-	TRBJ1-5	-
CASSESISGESYEQYF	TGCGCCAGCAGTGAGTCTATTAGCGGGGAGTCCTACGAGCAGTACTTC	TRBV10-2	TRBD2	TRBJ2-7	many
CASSFSVSNQPQHF	TGTGCCAGCAGTTTTTCAGTAAGCAATCAGCCCCAGCATTTT	TRBV28	-	TRBJ1-5	-
CASSVGQGNQPQHF	TGCGCCAGCAGCGTCGGACAGGGCAATCAGCCCCAGCATTTT	TRBV5-1	TRBD1	TRBJ1-5	-
CASSSGQGSYGYTF	TGCGCCAGCAGCTCCGGACAGGGGTCCTATGGCTACACCTTC	TRBV5-1	TRBD1	TRBJ1-2	-
CASSPPYIKGNTIYF	TGTGCCAGCTCACCACCGTACATCAAGGGGAACACCATATATTTT	TRBV18	-	TRBJ1-3	-
CASSPSRPYGYTF	TGTGCCAGCAGTCCCTCCAGGCCCTATGGCTACACCTTC	TRBV12-3/TRBV12-4	-	TRBJ1-2	-
CASSPGPGGENIQYF	TGCGCCAGCAGCCCCGGGCCGGGAGGAGAAAACATTCAGTACTTC	TRBV5-1	TRBD2	TRBJ2-4	-
CASGVDSTLGQPQHF	TGTGCTAGTGGAGTGGACAGTACTCTCGGTCAGCCCCAGCATTTT	TRBV12-5	-	TRBJ1-5	-
CASSQGTSEEQYF	TGTGCCAGCAGTCAGGGGACTAGCGAAGAGCAGTACTTC	TRBV12-3/TRBV12-4	TRBD2	TRBJ2-7	few
CASSPTGQGEAFF	TGTGCCAGCTCACCAACAGGGCAGGGTGAAGCTTTCTTT	TRBV18	-	TRBJ1-1	-
CASRSDRPTGELFF	TGTGCCAGCAGATCAGACAGGCCCACCGGGGAGCTGTTTTTT	TRBV25-1	-	TRBJ2-2	few
CASSITRSGTGRGDTQYF	TGTGCCAGTAGTATAACGCGGTCTGGCACAGGAAGAGGAGATACGCAGTATTTT	TRBV19	-	TRBJ2-3	-
CASSAGGGAKNIQYF	TGTGCCAGCAGCGCTGGAGGTGGGGCCAAAAACATTCAGTACTTC	TRBV9	-	TRBJ2-4	-
CASSIGRENTEAFF	TGTGCCAGTAGTATTGGGCGGGAGAACACTGAAGCTTTCTTT	TRBV19	-	TRBJ1-1	-
CATSDWTGSWKF	TGTGCCACCAGCGACTGGACAGGGAGTTGGAAGTTT	TRBV15	TRBD1	TRBJ2-3	-
CASSGTGGDNEQFF	TGTGCCAGCAGCGGAACAGGGGGGGACAATGAGCAGTTCTTC	TRBV7-9	-	TRBJ2-1	-
CASSLNTIEQYF	TGTGCCAGCAGCCTTAACACCATCGAGCAGTACTTC	TRBV7-9	-	TRBJ2-7	-
CASSPKGAHTEAFF	TGTGCCAGCAGCCCAAAGGGGGCTCACACTGAAGCTTTCTTT	TRBV3-1/TRBV3-2	TRBD1	TRBJ1-1	-
CASSEVGAELHF	TGTGCCAGCAGTGAAGTTGGGGCCGAACTCCACTTT	TRBV6-1	-	TRBJ1-6	-
CAWSRGLNEQFF	TGTGCCTGGAGTCGTGGCCTCAATGAGCAGTTCTTC	TRBV30	-	TRBJ2-1	once
CASSSGFIYEQYF	TGTGCCAGCTCATCGGGATTCATCTACGAGCAGTACTTC	TRBV18	-	TRBJ2-7	-
CASSLLGGDTGELFF	TGTGCCAGCAGCTTACTAGGGGGGGACACCGGGGAGCTGTTTTTT	TRBV7-2	-	TRBJ2-2	-
CASSPRGGKGYTEAFF	TGTGCCAGCAGCCCGAGGGGGGGGAAAGGGTACACTGAAGCTTTCTTT	TRBV13	-	TRBJ1-1	-
CATSSPGQGNYGYTF	TGTGCCACCAGTTCACCGGGACAGGGAAACTATGGCTACACCTTC	TRBV24-1	TRBD1	TRBJ1-2	-
CAWSVLPTGTGELFF	TGTGCCTGGAGTGTTCTCCCAACAGGGACCGGGGAGCTGTTTTTT	TRBV30	-	TRBJ2-2	-
CASSIGTAGNTIYF	TGTGCCAGCAGCATAGGTACGGCTGGAAACACCATATATTTT	TRBV11-2	-	TRBJ1-3	-
CASSEGAFLAKNIQYF	TGTGCCAGCAGTGAAGGAGCCTTCCTAGCCAAAAACATTCAGTACTTC	TRBV6-1	-	TRBJ2-4	once
CASSRDSRLNEQYF	TGTGCCAGCTCACGGGACAGTAGGCTTAACGAGCAGTACTTC	TRBV18	TRBD1	TRBJ2-7	once